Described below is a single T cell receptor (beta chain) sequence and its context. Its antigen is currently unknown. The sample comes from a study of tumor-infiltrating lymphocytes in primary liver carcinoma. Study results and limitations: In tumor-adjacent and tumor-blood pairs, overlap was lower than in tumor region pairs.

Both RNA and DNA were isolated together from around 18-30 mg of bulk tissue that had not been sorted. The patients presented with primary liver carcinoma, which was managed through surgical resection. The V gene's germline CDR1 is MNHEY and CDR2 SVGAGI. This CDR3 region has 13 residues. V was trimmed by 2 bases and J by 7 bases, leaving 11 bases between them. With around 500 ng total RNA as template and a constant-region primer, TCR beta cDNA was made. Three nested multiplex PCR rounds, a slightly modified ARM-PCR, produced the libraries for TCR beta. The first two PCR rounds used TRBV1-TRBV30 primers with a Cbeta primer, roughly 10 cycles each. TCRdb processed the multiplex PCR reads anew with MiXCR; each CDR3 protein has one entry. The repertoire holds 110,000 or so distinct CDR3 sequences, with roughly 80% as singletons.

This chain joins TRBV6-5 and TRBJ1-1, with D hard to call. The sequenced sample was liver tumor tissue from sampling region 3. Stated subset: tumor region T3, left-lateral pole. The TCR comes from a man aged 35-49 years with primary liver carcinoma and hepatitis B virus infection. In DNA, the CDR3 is TGTGCCAGCAGTTACACGGGGTGCCTTGAAGCTTTCTTT. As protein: CASSYTGCLEAFF.